The source of this T cell receptor (beta chain) is a study of tumor-infiltrating lymphocytes in localized non-small cell lung cancer (dated by TCRdb to the early 2020s). In terms of the full investigation: The cohort covered several histologies, both smokers and never-smokers, and patients whose samples were collected after neoadjuvant chemotherapy. The paired tumor versus uninvolved lung comparison of immunoSEQ T-cell fraction included under 60 patients. The overall ICON cohort was composed of some 140 surgical patients with localized non-small cell lung cancer whose tumors were resected. The same patients underwent several integrated assays, with TCR sequencing performed together with flow cytometry, multiplex immunofluorescence, RNA-seq, exome sequencing and proteomics. Each patient provided resected tumor tissue plus uninvolved lung tissue from the same patient, with the uninvolved lung tissue described as non-adjacent to the tumor. General findings and caveats noted by the study authors: The TCR-derived T-cell fraction showed no difference between the flow cytometry-defined immunotypes IM1 (good prognosis) and IM2 (poor prognosis). Because assay coverage varied across patients depending on available tissue quantity, TCR sequencing was performed for only a subset of the cohort. Because different assays used different pieces of the same tissue, intratumor heterogeneity could not be separated from technical variation. Higher T cell infiltration in tumors than in uninvolved lung tissue was supported by TCRbeta sequencing, consistent with immunofluorescence CD3 counts. Recurrence-free survival showed no association with tumor T-cell fraction from TCR sequencing (p = 0.61).

The first patient joined ICON in the first half of 2016, and enrollment wrapped up when the last patient was enrolled in September 2018. In a subcohort of 76 patients, fresh tumor and matched uninvolved tissue were collected for in-depth immune analyses, with TCR sequencing among those analyses. No cell sorting was done, and TCR sequencing was instead run on DNA isolated from bulk tissue. As concerns this clone: Its specific antigen is unknown. Base qualities are missing; no much larger clone stands one base away.

TCR sequencing with the immunoSEQ assay provided the T-cell fraction in tumor and uninvolved lung tissue. As for the original processing: For survival analysis, patients were divided into high (upper tertile) and low (lower two tertiles) T-cell fraction groups, which were compared by log-rank test. A signed-rank test was used to test paired tumor versus uninvolved lung differences in T-cell fraction. In its TCRdb copy, this immuneACCESS table keeps in-frame sequences only and misses some clones. Where compared with another copy, unresolved V genes explain less than half of these, and the others have no known cause. V, J and clone size are taken as reported in that table, and D and trimming were inferred from the DNA itself. The sample records 12,000 to 15,000 clones, 81% of which are singletons. Of the sample, approximately 2.6% falls within the top ten clones. The CDR3 measures 14 amino acids from cysteine to phenylalanine. Only the CDR3 DNA stays, 42 bases, in frame from base 1. The germline V gene (reference sequence) provides CDR1 LNHDA and CDR2 SQIVND. The V end loses 3 bases and the J end loses 2 bases, and a stretch of 11 bases separates them.

The receptor comes from a human donor with non-small cell lung cancer. The sequenced material came from lung tumor tissue. The chain was built from TRBV19 and TRBJ2-7, with the D gene call left open. This receptor has the CDR3 CASSINAEPYEQYF. The sequenced DNA: TGTGCCAGTAGTATTAATGCAGAACCCTACGAGCAGTACTTC. Supplemented by the reference TRBV19 and TRBJ2-7 proteins around the CDR3, the complete variable domain is DGGITQSPKYLFRKEGQNVTLSCEQNLNHDAMYWYRQDPGQGLRLIYYSQIVNDFQKGDIAEGYSVSREKKESFPLTVTSAQKNPTAFYLCASSINAEPYEQYFGPGTRLTVT.